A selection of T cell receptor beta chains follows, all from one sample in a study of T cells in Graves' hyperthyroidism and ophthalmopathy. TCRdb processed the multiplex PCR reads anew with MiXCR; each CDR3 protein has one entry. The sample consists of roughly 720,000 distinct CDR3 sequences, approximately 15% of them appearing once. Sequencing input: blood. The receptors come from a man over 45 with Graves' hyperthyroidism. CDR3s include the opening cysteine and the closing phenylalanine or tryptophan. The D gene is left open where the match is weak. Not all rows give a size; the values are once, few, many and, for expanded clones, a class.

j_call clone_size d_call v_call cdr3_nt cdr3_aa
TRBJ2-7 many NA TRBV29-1 TGCAGCGTCGCAGCTAGCCCCGCGATGGGGGAGCAGTACTTC CSVAASPAMGEQYF
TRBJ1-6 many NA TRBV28 TGTGCCATCTCCCCTGGAAGTCTTTACGATAATTCACCCCTCCACTTT CAISPGSLYDNSPLHF
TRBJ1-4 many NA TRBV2 TGTGCCAGCAGTGCATACCGGGTCGAAAAACTGTTTTTT CASSAYRVEKLFF
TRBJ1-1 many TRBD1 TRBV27 TGTGCCAGCAGCATAACCGGGACAGGGCTCACTGAAGCTTTCTTT CASSITGTGLTEAFF
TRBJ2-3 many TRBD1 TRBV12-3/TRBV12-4 TGTGCCAGCAGAGGACTGACAGGGGTAGAAGCAGATACGCAGTATTTT CASRGLTGVEADTQYF
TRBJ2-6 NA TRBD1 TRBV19 TGTGCCAGTAGTATAGATCTCTGGGCAGGGGGCCCTTACAGCTCTGGGGCCAACGTCCTGACTTTC CASSIDLWAGGPYSSGANVLTF
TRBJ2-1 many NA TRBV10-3 TGTGCCACAACGGGACAGGGAATTCTAGCGGGAGAGGTGAGAGATGAGCAGTTCTTC CATTGQGILAGEVRDEQFF
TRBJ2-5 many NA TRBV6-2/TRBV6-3 TGTGCCAGCAGCCACGGGACCCAAGAGACCCAGTACTTC CASSHGTQETQYF
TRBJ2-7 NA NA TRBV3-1 TGTGCCAGCAGCCGAGCGGTTGCGGAGCAGTACTTC CASSRAVAEQYF
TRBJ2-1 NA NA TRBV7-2 TGTGCCAGCAGCTTACTCGGACAATACAATGAGCAGCTCTTC CASSLLGQYNEQLF
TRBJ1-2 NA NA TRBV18 TGTGCCAGCTCACCCGACGGGAGCTATGGCTACACCTTC CASSPDGSYGYTF
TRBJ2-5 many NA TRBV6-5 TGTGCCAGCAGTTACTTCTCGGCAGAAGAGACCCAGTACTTC CASSYFSAEETQYF
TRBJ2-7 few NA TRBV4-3 TGCGCCAGCAGCCAAGAGGAGTCAACCTACGAGCAGTACTTC CASSQEESTYEQYF
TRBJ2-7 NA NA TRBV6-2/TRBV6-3 TGTGCCAGCAGTTCCAATGCCGGCAACGAGCAGTACTTC CASSSNAGNEQYF
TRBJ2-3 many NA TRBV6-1 TGTGCCAGCAGTGAACCCCAGGGGATGACAGATACGCAGTATTTT CASSEPQGMTDTQYF
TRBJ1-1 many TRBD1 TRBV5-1 TGCGCCAGCAGCACCCGACAGGGGGCAAGGACTGAAGCTTTCTTT CASSTRQGARTEAFF
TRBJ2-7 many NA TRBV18 TGTGCCAGCTCAATGTTGGGTCGCGAGCAGTACTTC CASSMLGREQYF
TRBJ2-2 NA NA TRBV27 TGTGCCAGCAGTTTAAGGGGGACTGAGGAGCTGTTTTTT CASSLRGTEELFF
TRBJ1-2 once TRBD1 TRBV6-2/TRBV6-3 TGTGCCAGCAGGATCGGGACAGCTGTGGGCTACACCTTC CASRIGTAVGYTF
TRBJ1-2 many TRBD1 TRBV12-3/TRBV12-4 TGTGCCAGCAGTTTCCACGCGACAGGGCAATATGGGCATGGCTACACCTTC CASSFHATGQYGHGYTF
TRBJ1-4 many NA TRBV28 TGTGCCAGCAGGGCCGTGGGGAATGAAAAACTGTTTTTT CASRAVGNEKLFF
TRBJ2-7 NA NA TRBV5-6 TGTGCCAGCAGCTCCCTGGGGCCAGCCGGCGAGCAGTACTTC CASSSLGPAGEQYF
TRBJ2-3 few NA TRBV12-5 TGTGCTAGTGCCCTTCGGAGGGTTGGGGGCACAGATACGCAGTATTTT CASALRRVGGTDTQYF
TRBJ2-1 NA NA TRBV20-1 TGCAGTGCTAGAGATTTCGGACGGGCCAATGAGCAGTTCTTC CSARDFGRANEQFF
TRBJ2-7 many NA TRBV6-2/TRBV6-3 TGTGCCAGCAGTTACGGACAGCGGGGCGTTAGCTCCTACGAGCAGTACTTC CASSYGQRGVSSYEQYF
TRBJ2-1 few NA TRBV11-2 TGTGCCAGCAGCCAGCGGAGGGGACAATTCTTC CASSQRRGQFF
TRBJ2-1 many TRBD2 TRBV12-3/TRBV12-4 TGTGCCAGCAGTCCCACGACTAGCGGGGGTGCGGATGAGCAGTTCTTC CASSPTTSGGADEQFF
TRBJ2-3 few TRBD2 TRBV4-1 TGCGCCAGCAGCCAAGATGGAGGGGCTAGCGGGAGGTCCGATACGCAGTATTTT CASSQDGGASGRSDTQYF
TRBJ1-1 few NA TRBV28 TGTGCCAGCAGTTTTGTGACAGGCTGGAACACTGAAGCTTTCTTT CASSFVTGWNTEAFF
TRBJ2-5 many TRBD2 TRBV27 TGTGCCAGCAGTCGGACTAGCGGCCCCCAAGAGACCCAGTACTTC CASSRTSGPQETQYF
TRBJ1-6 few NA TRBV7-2 TGTGCCAGCAGCTTGGACAGCACACCCCTCCACTTT CASSLDSTPLHF
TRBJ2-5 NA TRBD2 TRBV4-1 TGCGCCAGCAGGCTGACTAGCGGGAGGGCCGAGACCCAGTACTTC CASRLTSGRAETQYF
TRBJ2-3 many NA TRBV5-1 TGCGCCAGCAGCTTTGCCAGAACTAGCACAGATACGCAGTATTTT CASSFARTSTDTQYF
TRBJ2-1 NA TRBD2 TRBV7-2 TGTGCCAGCAGCTTAGAAAGGAGCGGGAGAATCTACAATGAGCAGTTCTTC CASSLERSGRIYNEQFF
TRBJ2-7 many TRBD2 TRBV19 TGTGCCAGTAGTCTTGGGACTAGCGGGACCCTCTCCTACGAGCAGTACTTC CASSLGTSGTLSYEQYF
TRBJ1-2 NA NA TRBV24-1 TGTGCCACCAGTGACGGGCTCTATGGCTACACCTTC CATSDGLYGYTF
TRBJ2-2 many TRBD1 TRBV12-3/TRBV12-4 TGTGCCAGCAGACCCCGGGACAGCGCGAACACCGGGGAGCTGTTTTTT CASRPRDSANTGELFF
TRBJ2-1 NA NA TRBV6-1 TGTGCCAGCAGAACCCCAGACGAGCAGTTCTTC CASRTPDEQFF
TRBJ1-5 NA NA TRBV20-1 TGCAGTGCTAGAGATTTCCGGGGCAATCAGCCCCAGCATTTT CSARDFRGNQPQHF
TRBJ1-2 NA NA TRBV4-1 TGCGCCAGCAGCACACCCGGGGGGTCCCGGGGTGGCTACACCTTC CASSTPGGSRGGYTF
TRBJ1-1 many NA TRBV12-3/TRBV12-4 TGTGCCAGCACCGAACAGGAAATAAGGGCAAACACTGAAGCTTTCTTT CASTEQEIRANTEAFF
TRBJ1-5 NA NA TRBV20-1 TGCAGTGCTAGAGGCCGGGTTCATAGCAATCAGCCCCAGCATTTT CSARGRVHSNQPQHF
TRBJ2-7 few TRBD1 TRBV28 TGTGCCAGCAGTTTCATACAGGGGTCAGACGAGCAGTACTTC CASSFIQGSDEQYF
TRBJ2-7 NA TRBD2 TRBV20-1 TGCAGTGCTTTCCTCACTAGCGGACCCTACGAGCAGTACTTC CSAFLTSGPYEQYF
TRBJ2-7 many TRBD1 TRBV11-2 TGTGCCAGCAGCGGAACCGGGACAGGGGCCTACGAGCAGTACTTC CASSGTGTGAYEQYF
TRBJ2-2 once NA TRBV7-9 TGTGCCAGCAGTGGCAGTACGAACACCGGGGAGCCGTTTTTT CASSGSTNTGEPFF
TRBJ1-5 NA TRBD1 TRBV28 TGTGCCAGCAGCCGGGGACAGGATAATCAGCCCCAGCATTTT CASSRGQDNQPQHF
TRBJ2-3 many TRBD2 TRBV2 TGTGCCAGCAGGACCGGGACTAGCGGGAGGGCAACAGATACGCAGTATTTT CASRTGTSGRATDTQYF
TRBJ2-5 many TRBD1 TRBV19 TGTGCCAGTAGACAGGGACAGCTACTCGAAGAGACCCAGTACTTC CASRQGQLLEETQYF